These 6 T cell receptor beta chains share one sample of origin, sequenced in a study of CD8 T cells in ankylosing spondylitis. Using its own MiXCR run on the 5' RACE reads, TCRdb lists one record per CDR3 protein. The top ten clones hold 7.5% to 9.5% of a sample with around 280,000 distinct CDR3 sequences, over 15% of them seen once. The specimen sequenced was blood, either unsorted or a sorted T cell fraction (not recorded which). These receptor sequences come from a male donor with ankylosing spondylitis or in good health (not recorded which).

This clonotype was detected many times. In DNA, the CDR3 is TGTGCCAGCGCGCGCACGACTAGTGAGCAGTACGTC. Encoded protein: CASARTTSEQYV. The chain employs TRBV6-2 or TRBV6-3 and TRBJ2-7; D possibly corresponds to TRBD2 (6 bases). Germline V CDR1 and CDR2: MNHEY, SVGEGT. The CDR3 covers 12 residues. The V and J ends lost 8 bases and 7 bases respectively, with 15 bases between them.

This clonotype was counted ten times or more. The chain uses TRBV20-1 and TRBJ1-2; D unresolved. Germline V gene sequence: CDR1 DFQATT, CDR2 SNEGSKA (reference sequence). V was shortened by 4 bases and J by 8 bases, with 17 bases between the two germline ends. The CDR3 consists of 13 residues. The CDR3 sequence is CSAIISAFVGYTF. The CDR3 DNA follows: TGCAGTGCTATTATCTCGGCCTTTGTGGGCTACACCTTC.

This clonotype showed up just a few times. This chain joins TRBV24-1 and TRBJ1-2; no clear D. V shed 3 bases and J shed 0 bases, with 7 bases lying between them. CDR3 size: 14 residues. The germline V gene has CDR1 KGHDR and CDR2 SFDVKD. The CDR3 DNA reads as TGTGCCACCAGTGATCTCGGAGCTAACTATGGCTACACCTTC. Translating gives CATSDLGANYGYTF.

V gene TRBV7-9 combines with J gene TRBJ1-5; no clear D gene. V lost 1 base and J 3 bases, leaving 10 bases between the germline ends. Germline CDR1 is SEHNR and CDR2 is FQNEAQ (reference sequence). This CDR3 region has 15 residues. The CDR3: CASSLGGVDNQPQHF. CDR3 sequence (DNA): TGTGCCAGCAGCTTAGGTGGAGTGGACAATCAGCCCCAGCATTTT.

This clonotype has a count of ten or more. The rearrangement joins TRBV9 to TRBJ2-5; D remains unclear. This CDR3 contains 14 residues. Germline values: CDR1 SGDLS, CDR2 YYNGEE. The V end was cut by 3 bases, the J end by 4 bases, with 13 bases between. For the CDR3, the DNA is TGTGCCAGCAGCGGCCATACGAGTCGAGAGACCCAGTACTTC. Translated, it gives CASSGHTSRETQYF.

The chain joins TRBV27 to TRBJ2-7, with D perhaps being TRBD1 or TRBD2 (5 bases each). Germline CDR1 is MNHEY and CDR2 is SMNVEV (reference sequence). This CDR3 has 15 amino acids. V was pared by 0 bases and J by 0 bases, with 9 bases between. The CDR3, as DNA: TGTGCCAGCAGTTTATCGGGACCGAGCTCCTACGAGCAGTACGTC. This gives the protein CASSLSGPSSYEQYV.